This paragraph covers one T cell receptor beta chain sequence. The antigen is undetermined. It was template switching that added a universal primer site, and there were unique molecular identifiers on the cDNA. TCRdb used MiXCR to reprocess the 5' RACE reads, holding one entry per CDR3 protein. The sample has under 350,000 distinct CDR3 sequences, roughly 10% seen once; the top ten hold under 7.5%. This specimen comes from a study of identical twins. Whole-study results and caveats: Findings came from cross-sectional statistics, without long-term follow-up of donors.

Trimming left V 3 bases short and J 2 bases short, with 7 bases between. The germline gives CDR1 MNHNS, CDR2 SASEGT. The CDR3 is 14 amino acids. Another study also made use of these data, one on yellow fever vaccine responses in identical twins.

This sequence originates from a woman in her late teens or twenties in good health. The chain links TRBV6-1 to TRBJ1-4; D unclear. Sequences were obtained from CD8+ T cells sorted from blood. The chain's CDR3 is CASSEPGTNEKLFF. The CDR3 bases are TGTGCCAGCAGTGAGCCTGGGACTAATGAAAAACTGTTTTTT.